The 25 T cell receptor beta chains in this list originate from one sample, sequenced in a study of T cells in Graves' hyperthyroidism and ophthalmopathy. TCR beta CDR3 region amplification was performed from RNA transcripts. The TCR CDR3 first-round RT-PCR relied on the HTBI primer set. TCRdb passed the multiplex PCR reads through MiXCR, listing each CDR3 protein once. The sample carries hundreds of thousands of distinct CDR3 sequences, about a fifth recorded once. Sequences were obtained from blood. The receptor source for this set is a woman aged 18-29 years with Graves' hyperthyroidism.

This chain connects TRBV4-1 to TRBJ2-2; unclear D gene. Trimming shortened V by 1 base and J by 1 base, and 13 bases separated the two germline ends. This CDR3 region has 17 residues. In germline, CDR1 is MGHRA, CDR2 YSYEKL. In DNA form, the CDR3 reads TGCGCCAGCAGCCAAGGTGGCCGGCTGAGGAACACCGGGGAGCTGTTTTTT. Translating gives CASSQGGRLRNTGELFF.

This clonotype was detected a few times. This chain links TRBV9 with TRBJ2-7; D is possibly TRBD2 (6 bases). Germline CDR1 and CDR2: SGDLS and YYNGEE. The CDR3 runs 17 residues. Trimming removed 2 bases at V and 2 bases at J, with 20 bases between. The CDR3 loop is CASSVQPGVMAPYEQYF. DNA of the CDR3: TGTGCCAGCAGCGTCCAGCCGGGGGTCATGGCCCCCTACGAGCAGTACTTC.

This sequence joins TRBV12-3 or TRBV12-4 and TRBJ2-7; D is unclear. The CDR3 sequence is 16 residues long. Trimming left V 3 bases short and J 9 bases short, with 24 bases between. CDR3 region: CASSFSGEGPRVGQYF. In DNA, the CDR3 is TGTGCCAGCAGTTTCAGTGGTGAAGGCCCCCGAGTGGGGCAGTACTTC.

This clonotype is a singleton in its sample. The chain employs TRBV12-3 or TRBV12-4 and TRBJ1-6, with 7 bases identical to TRBD1. Losses at the gene ends were 6 bases for V and 10 bases for J; bases not matched to a gene: 6. This CDR3 has 13 amino acids. CDR3 DNA sequence: TGTGCCAGCAGCAAAGACAGGGCGTCACCCCTCCACTTT. Translating it yields CASSKDRASPLHF.

This clonotype was seen many times. J is TRBJ2-6 and V is TRBV6-1; tentative D call: TRBD1 (6 bases). Trimming left V 6 bases short and J 0 bases short, with 9 bases between. This CDR3 contains 15 residues. Germline V CDR1 and CDR2: MNHNS, SASEGT. The CDR3 region is CASSIGGSGANVLTF. The CDR3 bases are TGTGCCAGCAGCATAGGGGGCTCTGGGGCCAACGTCCTGACTTTC.

This clonotype showed up just once. The rearrangement joins TRBV24-1 to TRBJ1-5; D is uncertain. Trimming removed 9 bases at V and 5 bases at J, with 10 bases between. The CDR3 totals 12 residues. Germline V gene lookup returns CDR1 KGHDR and CDR2 SFDVKD. CDR3 DNA: TGTGCCACCTCAACGGAGTATCAGCCCCAGCATTTT. As protein: CATSTEYQPQHF.

At least ten counts were recorded for this clonotype. The genes are TRBV5-4 and TRBJ1-1; 7 nucleotides align to TRBD1. The length of the CDR3 is 14 residues. From germline, CDR1 is SGHNT and CDR2 YYREEE (reference sequence). With 4 bases clipped from V and 5 bases from J, the junction kept 8 bases outside the gene matches. The CDR3 nucleotides are TGTGCCAGCAGCCCACAGGGGAGAAAAACTGAAGCTTTCTTT. Translation gives CASSPQGRKTEAFF.

This clonotype came up many times. The chain uses TRBV30 and TRBJ2-7; perhaps TRBD1 as D (6 bases). Per the germline V gene, CDR1 is GTSNPN and CDR2 is SVGIG (reference sequence). The CDR3 contains 11 residues. V lost 5 bases, J lost 6 bases, and 11 bases lay in between. The CDR3 region has the DNA TGTGCCTGGGGGGGCTTTAGCGAGCAGTACTTC. This gives the protein CAWGGFSEQYF.

This clonotype came up many times. The chain joins TRBV30 to TRBJ2-7; TRBD1 or TRBD2 may be the D gene (5 bases each). This CDR3 contains 11 residues. CDR1 GTSNPN and CDR2 SVGIG come from the germline V gene (reference sequence). V was trimmed by 2 bases and J by 9 bases, leaving 11 bases between them. The CDR3 coding sequence is TGTGCCTGGAGTACGGGGCTGGGGCAGTACTTC. Translating gives CAWSTGLGQYF.

In this sample, this clonotype turned up many times. This chain links TRBV12-3 or TRBV12-4 with TRBJ2-2, with 15 bases matching TRBD2. J was trimmed by 2 bases and V by 5 bases; bases with no gene match: 6. The CDR3 is 18 amino acids. The CDR3 DNA is TGTGCCAGCAGTCCAGGGACTAGCGGGGGGATTAACACCGGGGAGCTGTTTTTT. Amino acid sequence: CASSPGTSGGINTGELFF.

This clonotype was seen repeatedly, ten times or more. The chain couples TRBV5-1 to TRBJ1-2; D remains unclear. CDR3 length: 13 residues. The V and J ends lost 2 bases and 8 bases respectively, with 13 bases between them. Germline CDR1 and CDR2: SGHRS and YFSETQ. The CDR3 protein is CASSFTTTGGYTF. The CDR3 bases are TGCGCCAGCAGCTTTACAACCACTGGCGGCTACACCTTC.

This clonotype was counted ten times or more. The chain couples TRBV12-3 or TRBV12-4 to TRBJ2-2; the D gene could be TRBD1 or TRBD2 (6 bases each). The CDR3 loop spans 19 amino acids. Between the trimmed V and J ends, which lost 2 bases and 2 bases, there was a span of 21 bases. The CDR3 DNA reads as TGTGCCAGCAGTTTAAAAGTCTTAGGGGGACTGCAAAACACCGGGGAGCTGTTTTTT. This codes for CASSLKVLGGLQNTGELFF.

This clonotype was counted at least ten times. The chain uses TRBV20-1 and TRBJ2-7; weak D call: TRBD2 (6 bases). Trimming left V 0 bases short and J 4 bases short, with 19 bases between. Germline V CDR1 and CDR2: DFQATT, SNEGSKA (reference sequence). The CDR3 extends over 16 amino acids. CDR3 amino acids: CSARDLGASDLYEQYF. The CDR3 bases are TGCAGTGCTAGAGATCTAGGCGCTAGCGACCTTTACGAGCAGTACTTC.

The chain recombines TRBV29-1 with TRBJ2-7, with 8 bases matching TRBD1. CDR1 and CDR2 from the germline V gene are SQVTM and ANQGSEA. The junction had 5 bases not matched to a gene; V was cut back by 3 bases and J by 4 bases. This CDR3 comprises 13 residues. In DNA, the CDR3 is TGCAGCGTTGAGGGCAGGGGGCCATACGAGCAGTACTTC. Its translation: CSVEGRGPYEQYF.

This clonotype was recorded at least ten times. The genes are TRBV27 and TRBJ1-2, with a possible D match to TRBD1 (6 bases). The V end lost 5 bases, the J end lost 2 bases, and 15 bases lay between the germline ends. The germline V gene encodes CDR1 MNHEY and CDR2 SMNVEV (reference sequence). The CDR3 is 15 amino acids. The CDR3 nucleotides are TGTGCCAGCAGTCCCGCTCATACAGGGAACTATGGCTACACCTTC. Its protein product is CASSPAHTGNYGYTF.

The V call is TRBV12-3 or TRBV12-4, the J call TRBJ2-7, with 7 bases fitting TRBD2. The junction had 8 bases not matched to a gene; V was cut back by 0 bases and J by 0 bases. The CDR3 totals 17 residues. The DNA of the CDR3 is TGTGCCAGCAGTTTAGCGTCCAGCGGGGCGAGCTCCTACGAGCAGTACTTC. It encodes CASSLASSGASSYEQYF.

Of note for this clonotype: One end of the junction fails to match germline, which may point to a read error. The chain links TRBV9 to TRBJ2-7; TRBD2 aligns across 8 bases. Looked up from germline, CDR1 is SGDLS and CDR2 is YYNGEE. The CDR3 is made up of 15 amino acids. For the CDR3, the DNA is TGTGCTCCCAGCCCGGGGGGGCCCGACCCCTACGCGCAGTACTTC. This encodes CAPSPGGPDPYAQYF.

The CDR3 loop is CASSVAPYEQYF. In nucleotides, the CDR3 is TGTGCCAGCAGCGTGGCCCCCTACGAGCAGTACTTC. The chain links TRBV12-3 or TRBV12-4 to TRBJ2-7; no definite D call. V was trimmed by 6 bases and J by 2 bases, leaving 8 bases between them. The length of the CDR3 is 12 residues.

There are many counts of this clonotype. The chain recombines TRBV6-6 with TRBJ1-2; D is perhaps TRBD1 (5 bases). Trimming left V 8 bases short and J 3 bases short, with 16 bases between. Germline CDR1 is MNHNY and CDR2 is SVGAGI (reference sequence). This CDR3 region has 14 residues. In DNA, the CDR3 is TGTGCCAGCCGTAGACAGTCCAGAGACTATGGCTACACCTTC. Its translation is CASRRQSRDYGYTF.

There are many counts of this clonotype. The J gene is TRBJ1-5, the V gene TRBV20-1, with a weak D call TRBD1 (6 bases). The germline V gene encodes CDR1 DFQATT and CDR2 SNEGSKA (reference sequence). V lost 4 bases and J 3 bases, leaving 13 bases between the germline ends. The CDR3 runs to 14 residues. Here the CDR3 reads CSAIQGGPNQPQHF. The CDR3 nucleotides are TGCAGTGCTATACAGGGAGGTCCCAATCAGCCCCAGCATTTT.

This clonotype was counted between two and nine times. The J gene is TRBJ2-7, the V gene TRBV2; D uncertain. The CDR3 sequence is 11 residues long. Germline CDR1 reads SNHLY; CDR2 reads FYNNEI. V was clipped by 2 bases and J by 7 bases, with 6 bases between them. The CDR3 protein is CASSELLEQYF. In DNA, the CDR3 is TGTGCCAGCAGTGAACTTCTGGAGCAGTACTTC. The whole variable domain, filled in from reference TRBV2 and TRBJ2-7, reads EPEVTQTPSHQVTQMGQEVILRCVPISNHLYFYWYRQILGQKVEFLVSFYNNEISEKSEIFDDQFSVERPDGSNFTLKIRSTKLEDSAMYFCASSELLEQYFGPGTRLTVT.

This clonotype was counted many times. The chain recombines TRBV3-2 with TRBJ1-1; no DNA check was done on the table's D call, TRBD1. TRBV3-2 is tagged as a pseudogene. This CDR3 spans 17 amino acids. The DNA for the CDR3 is TGTGCCAGCAGCCAAGATATAAGTAGGGCGGAAGACACTGAAGCTTTCTTT. The encoded protein is CASSQDISRAEDTEAFF.

Only one count was recorded for this clonotype. The chain combines TRBV19 with TRBJ1-1, with D perhaps TRBD1 (6 bases). Per the germline V gene, CDR1 is LNHDA and CDR2 is SQIVND (reference sequence). This CDR3 is 18 amino acids long. V dropped 4 bases and J dropped 6 bases, with 27 bases sitting between them. CDR3 region: CASSTGGSRQVISPEAFF. As DNA, the CDR3 is TGTGCCAGTAGTACGGGAGGGTCCAGACAGGTTATAAGCCCTGAAGCTTTCTTT. The complete variable domain, with remaining parts taken from reference TRBV19 and TRBJ1-1, reads DGGITQSPKYLFRKEGQNVTLSCEQNLNHDAMYWYRQDPGQGLRLIYYSQIVNDFQKGDIAEGYSVSREKKESFPLTVTSAQKNPTAFYLCASSTGGSRQVISPEAFFGQGTRLTVV.

This clonotype was seen many times. The V and J genes are TRBV20-1 and TRBJ1-2; 7 bases match TRBD1. The CDR3 has 14 residues. V was pared by 6 bases and J by 3 bases, with 10 bases of the junction left unmatched. The V gene's germline CDR1 is DFQATT and CDR2 SNEGSKA (reference sequence). The CDR3 DNA follows: TGCAGTGCAAGATCAGGGGGATCGTACTATGGCTACACCTTC. Translated: CSARSGGSYYGYTF.

This clonotype was counted ten times or more. This chain links TRBV28 with TRBJ1-2; 8 positions agree with TRBD1. The V segment lost 6 bases and the J segment 5 bases; nucleotides outside the gene matches: 11. Germline CDR1 reads MDHEN; CDR2 reads SYDVKM. The CDR3 is 15 amino acids. The CDR3 here is CASRGWTGTLYGYTF. CDR3 DNA sequence: TGTGCCAGCAGGGGATGGACAGGGACTCTTTATGGCTACACCTTC.